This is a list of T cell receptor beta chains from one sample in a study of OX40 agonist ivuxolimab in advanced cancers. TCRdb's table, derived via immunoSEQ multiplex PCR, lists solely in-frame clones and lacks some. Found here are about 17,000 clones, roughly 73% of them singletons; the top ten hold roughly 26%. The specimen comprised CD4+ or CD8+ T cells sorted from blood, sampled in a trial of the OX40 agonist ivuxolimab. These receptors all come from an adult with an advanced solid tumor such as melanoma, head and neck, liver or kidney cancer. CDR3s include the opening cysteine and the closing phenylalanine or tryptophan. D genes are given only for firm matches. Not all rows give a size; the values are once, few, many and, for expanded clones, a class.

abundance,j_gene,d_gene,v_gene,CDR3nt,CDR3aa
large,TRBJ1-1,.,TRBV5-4,TGTGCCAGCAGCTTAAGACCGCCTGAGGTAGCTTTCTTT,CASSLRPPEVAFF
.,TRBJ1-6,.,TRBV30,TGTGCCTGGAGTCCGGCAGGATGGGATAATTCACCCCTCCACTTT,CAWSPAGWDNSPLHF
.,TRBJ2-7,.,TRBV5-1,TGCGCCAGCAGCTTAACGGGACTCAGCTCCTACGAGCAGTACTTC,CASSLTGLSSYEQYF
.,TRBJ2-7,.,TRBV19,TGTGCCAGTAGTACCAACCCGGACTCCACATGGGACGAGCAGTACTTC,CASSTNPDSTWDEQYF
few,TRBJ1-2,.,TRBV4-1,TGCGCCAGCAGCCAAATCGGTATGGCTGGCTACACCTTC,CASSQIGMAGYTF
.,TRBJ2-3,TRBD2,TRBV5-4,TGTGCCAGCAGCGCCAGACTAGCGGGACCAGATACGCAGTATTTT,CASSARLAGPDTQYF
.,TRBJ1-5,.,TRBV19,TGTGCCAGTTCCCCAGGGGCTCGTCAGCCCCAGCATTTT,CASSPGARQPQHF
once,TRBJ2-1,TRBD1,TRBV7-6,TGTGCCAGCAGCTCCTACAATCCCGGGACAGGGATTAATGAGCAGTTCTTC,CASSSYNPGTGINEQFF
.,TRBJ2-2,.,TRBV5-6,TGTGCCAGCAGCTTGGCTCCAGGGAGCATGCGGGAGCTGTTTTTT,CASSLAPGSMRELFF
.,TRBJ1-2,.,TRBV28,TGTGCCAGCAGTCCCTCCCTACAGGGTGGTGGCTACACCTTC,CASSPSLQGGGYTF
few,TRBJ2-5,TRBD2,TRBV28,TGTGCCAGCAGTTCCGGGACTAGCGGGAGAAGTGAGACCCAGTACTTC,CASSSGTSGRSETQYF
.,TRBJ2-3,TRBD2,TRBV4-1,TGCGCCAGCAGCCCTGCAGGACTAGCGGGGAACACAGATACGCAGTATTTT,CASSPAGLAGNTDTQYF
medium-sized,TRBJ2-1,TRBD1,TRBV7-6,TGTGCCAGCAGCGAGGGACAGGGGATCATCAATGAGCAGTTCTTC,CASSEGQGIINEQFF